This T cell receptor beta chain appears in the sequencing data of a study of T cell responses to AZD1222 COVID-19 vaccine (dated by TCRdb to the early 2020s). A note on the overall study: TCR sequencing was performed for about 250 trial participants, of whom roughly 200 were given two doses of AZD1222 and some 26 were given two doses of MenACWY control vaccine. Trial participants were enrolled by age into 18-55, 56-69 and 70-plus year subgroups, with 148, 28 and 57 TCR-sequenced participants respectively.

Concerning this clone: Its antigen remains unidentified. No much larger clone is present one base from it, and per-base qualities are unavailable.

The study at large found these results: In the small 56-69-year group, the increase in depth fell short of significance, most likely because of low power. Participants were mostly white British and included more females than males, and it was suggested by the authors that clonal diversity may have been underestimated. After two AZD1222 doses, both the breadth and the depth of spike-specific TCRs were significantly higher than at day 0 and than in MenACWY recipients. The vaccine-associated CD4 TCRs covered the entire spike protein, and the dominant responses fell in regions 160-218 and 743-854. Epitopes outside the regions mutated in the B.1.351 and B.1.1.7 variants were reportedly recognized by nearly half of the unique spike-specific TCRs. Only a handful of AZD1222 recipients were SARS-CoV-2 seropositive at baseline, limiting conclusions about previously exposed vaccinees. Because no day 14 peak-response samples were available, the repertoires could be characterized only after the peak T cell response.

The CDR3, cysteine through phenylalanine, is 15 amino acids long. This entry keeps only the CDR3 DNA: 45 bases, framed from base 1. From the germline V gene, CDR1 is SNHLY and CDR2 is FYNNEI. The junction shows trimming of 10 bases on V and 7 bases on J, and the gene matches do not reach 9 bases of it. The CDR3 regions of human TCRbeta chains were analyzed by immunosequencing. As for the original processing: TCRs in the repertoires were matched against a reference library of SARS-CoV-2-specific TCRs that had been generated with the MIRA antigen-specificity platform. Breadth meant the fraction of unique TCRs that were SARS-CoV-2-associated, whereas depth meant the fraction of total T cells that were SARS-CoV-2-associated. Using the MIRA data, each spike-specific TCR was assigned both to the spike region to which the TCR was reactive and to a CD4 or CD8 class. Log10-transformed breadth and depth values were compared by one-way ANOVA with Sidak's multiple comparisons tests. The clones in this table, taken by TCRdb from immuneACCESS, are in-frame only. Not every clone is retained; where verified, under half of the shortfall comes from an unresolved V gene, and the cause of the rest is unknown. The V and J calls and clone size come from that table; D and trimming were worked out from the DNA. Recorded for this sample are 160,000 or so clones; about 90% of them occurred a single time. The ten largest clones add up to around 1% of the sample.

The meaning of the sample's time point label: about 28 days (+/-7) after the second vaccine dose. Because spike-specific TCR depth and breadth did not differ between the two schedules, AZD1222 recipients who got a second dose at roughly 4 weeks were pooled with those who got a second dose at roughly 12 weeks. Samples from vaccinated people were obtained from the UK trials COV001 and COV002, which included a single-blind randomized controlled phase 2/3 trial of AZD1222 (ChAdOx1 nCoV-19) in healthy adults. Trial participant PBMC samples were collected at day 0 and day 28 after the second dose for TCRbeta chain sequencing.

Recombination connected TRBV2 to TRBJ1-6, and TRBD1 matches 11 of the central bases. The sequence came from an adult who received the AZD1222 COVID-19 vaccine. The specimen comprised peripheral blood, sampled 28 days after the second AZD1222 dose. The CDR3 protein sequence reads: CAMTGQGGRNSPLHF. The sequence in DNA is TGTGCCATGACGGGACAGGGGGGAAGAAATTCACCCCTCCACTTT.